Detailed here is one T cell receptor (beta chain). Its binding antigen is unknown. No qualities accompany the bases; no much larger clone lies one base away. These data come from a study of vaccination effects on CD4 cells after COVID-19 (dated by TCRdb to about 2022). For the wider study: Participants received two doses of either the BNT162b2 or the mRNA-1273 mRNA SARS-CoV-2 vaccine. SARS-CoV-2 spike-specific CD4+ TCR repertoires from before and after mRNA vaccination were compared in COVID-19 convalescent patients and in infection-naive vaccine recipients. Altogether, around ten COVID-19 convalescent patients and a handful of SARS-CoV-2-naive healthy vaccine recipients made up the full study. Cultures from other donors in the study were sequenced using the Oncomine TCR Beta short-read assay on an Illumina iSeq 100.

Summary of the overall study and its limitations: Among healthy vaccine recipients, nearly all vaccine-induced clones were SARS-CoV-2 mono-reactive, and only 1 of 255 was cross-reactive with common cold coronaviruses. Both infection-induced and vaccine-induced clones contracted markedly at late post-vaccination timepoints, which is consistent with waning T cell responses. Limitations of the study were the small number of convalescent patients and the absence of early post-infection timepoints.

To identify antigen-specific CD4+ T cell clonotypes by their expansion, the ViraFEST assay first stimulated PBMC with viral peptide pools and then applied TCR sequencing. After around 10 days of culture, CD4+ T cells were isolated with the EasySep CD4+ T cell isolation kit. Healthy vaccine recipients had no prior SARS-CoV-2 infection, confirmed by negative nucleocapsid antibodies before and after vaccination. Roughly 2.1 million PBMC per well were cultured in IMDM with 5% human AB serum, 7.5 to 10 IU/ml IL-2 and gentamicin, plus 10 ug/ml peptides. Half of the culture medium was replaced with fresh IL-2-containing medium on days 3 and 7. Unless otherwise noted, each peptide stimulation condition was cultured in triplicate wells. Using Ficoll-Paque Plus gradient centrifugation, PBMC were separated from whole blood and then either used fresh or cryopreserved at -140C. The overlapping peptide pools covered the spike proteins of SARS-CoV-2 as well as those of the common cold coronaviruses HCoV-NL63, HCoV-OC43 and HCoV-229E. The QIAamp micro DNA kit was used to extract genomic DNA from the cultured CD4+ T cells.

The library relied on the immunoSEQ multiplex PCR assay. TCR beta CDR3 sequencing was performed on DNA from the cultured, isolated CD4+ T cells. In the paper's pipeline: Non-productive TCR sequences were removed and reads were trimmed to the CDR3 region, keeping CDR3s of at least 7 amino acids. Antigen-specific clonotypes were identified with the MANAFEST web app by comparing expansion in peptide wells against reference cultures. For clones to be considered positive, expansion at FDR<0.05 versus reference and all other wells, an odds ratio above 5, and a frequency above 0.1% in two replicate wells were required. A clonotype was defined as cross-reactive if the clonotype was significantly expanded both in SARS-CoV-2 spike wells and in at least one common cold coronavirus spike condition. Using the stringdist R package, CDR3 similarity was measured by Levenshtein distance, and unrooted trees were constructed with ape in R 3.6.1. TCRdb took this table from immuneACCESS and kept in-frame rearrangements with V and J called. Such tables lack part of the clones; where checked against another copy, unresolved V genes explain under half of the gap, and the rest is unexplained. V, J and clone size are taken as reported in that table, and D and trimming were inferred from the DNA itself. The sample data list about 43,000 clones, and about 80% of these were observed just once. 11% of the sample comes from the top ten.

This specimen consisted of CD4+ T cells from PBMCs cultured with SARS-CoV-2 spike peptides, obtained before COVID-19 vaccination. The cell subset or site label of this sample denotes: SARS-CoV-2 spike overlapping peptide pool stimulation. The clonotype comes from a human donor who received a COVID-19 vaccine.

The CDR3 amino acid sequence is: CASRTGQGLAYGYTF. DNA sequence: TGCGCCAGCAGGACCGGACAGGGATTAGCGTATGGCTACACCTTC. The chain is made from TRBV10-2 and TRBJ1-2, with TRBD1 matching 8 junction bases. V loses 6 bases at its end and J loses 5 bases; junction bases beyond the gene matches: 11. CDR1 and CDR2 are read off the germline V gene as WSHSY and SAAADI. Taken from cysteine to phenylalanine, the CDR3 has 15 residues. The kept DNA is CDR3 alone, 45 bases in frame from the first base.